Listed here are 9 T cell receptor beta chains from one sample, sequenced in a study of cytomegalovirus exposure and HLA in healthy donors. It was with 60 Vbeta and 13 Jbeta primers that the PCR ran. Method: immunoSEQ multiplex PCR; TCRdb's copy keeps in-frame clones and lacks some. The sample has about 170,000 clones, around 80% seen once. Material for sequencing was PBMCs. The receptors shown here come from a male donor in good health and CMV-seronegative.

V and J are TRBV5-1 and TRBJ2-7; D call uncertain. Germline CDR1 SGHRS, CDR2 YFSETQ. The CDR3 covers 14 residues. V lost 0 bases and J 2 bases, leaving 9 bases between the germline ends. CDR3: CASSLEVATYEQYF. The CDR3 region has the DNA TGCGCCAGCAGCTTGGAGGTAGCTACCTACGAGCAGTACTTC.

The chain couples TRBV5-1 to TRBJ2-5, with 7 bases aligning to TRBD1. The end of the DNA fits TRBJ2-7 better, so the J call may be wrong. CDR1 is SGHRS, CDR2 YFSETQ, per germline. The CDR3 runs 16 residues. CDR3 in amino acids: CASSLQVGQAAYEQYF. CDR3 in DNA: TGCGCCAGCAGCTTGCAGGTAGGACAGGCGGCCTACGAGCAGTACTTC.

V is TRBV5-1 and J is TRBJ1-2; no clear D. V lost 0 bases, J lost 10 bases, and 10 bases lay in between. Germline CDR1 is SGHRS and CDR2 is YFSETQ. CDR3 size: 12 residues. CDR3 nucleotides: TGCGCCAGCAGCTTGGCCGCGGAGCCCTACACCTTC. As protein: CASSLAAEPYTF.

The chain is built from TRBV11-2 and TRBJ2-3; 12 bases match TRBD2. Germline CDR1 is SGHAT and CDR2 is FQNNGV. The V segment lost 0 bases and the J segment 0 bases; nucleotides outside the gene matches: 7. The CDR3 is 19 amino acids. The CDR3: CASSLEITSGGTSTDTQYF. DNA of the CDR3: TGTGCCAGCAGCTTAGAGATTACTAGCGGGGGGACTAGCACAGATACGCAGTATTTT.

This chain links TRBV4-3 with TRBJ1-4; 8 bases are a match to TRBD1. The CDR3 covers 14 residues. CDR1 and CDR2 (germline): LGHNA, YSLEER. Trimming took 4 bases from V and 6 from J; bases not matched to a gene: 4. CDR3 loop: CASSRSGQDEKLFF. CDR3 nucleotide sequence: TGCGCCAGCAGCCGATCGGGACAGGATGAAAAACTGTTTTTT.

The genes are TRBV11-2 and TRBJ1-5; 7 bases fit TRBD1. CDR3 length: 16 amino acids. The germline gives CDR1 SGHAT, CDR2 FQNNGV. Trimming cost V 3 bases and J 0 bases; bases outside gene matches: 5. The CDR3 loop is CASSFQGVASNQPQHF. The CDR3 DNA follows: TGTGCCAGCAGCTTTCAGGGGGTAGCTAGCAATCAGCCCCAGCATTTT.

V and J are TRBV6-1 and TRBJ2-2; tentative D call: TRBD2 (5 bases). The CDR3 totals 13 residues. The germline CDR1 and CDR2 sequences are MNHNS and SASEGT. With 5 bases removed from V and 7 bases from J, the gap between germline ends came to 11 bases. This CDR3 is CASSSGYGGELFF. The CDR3 nucleotides are TGTGCCAGCAGTTCGGGGTATGGCGGGGAGCTGTTTTTT.

The CDR3 DNA reads as TGTGCCAGCAGGGGGCAGGGATCTTCACCCCTCCACTTT. The encoded protein is CASRGQGSSPLHF. The chain uses TRBV27 and TRBJ1-6, with a tentative D call TRBD1 (5 bases). The V end lost 6 bases, the J end lost 9 bases, and 12 bases lay between the germline ends. The germline CDR1 and CDR2 sequences are MNHEY and SMNVEV (reference sequence). This CDR3 comprises 13 residues.

This clone was found a few times. The V call is TRBV5-1, the J call TRBJ2-5; D remains unclear. CDR1 and CDR2 from the germline V gene are SGHRS and YFSETQ. CDR3 length: 16 amino acids. With 4 bases removed from V and 1 base from J, the gap between germline ends came to 17 bases. The CDR3 DNA follows: TGCGCCAGCAGCCCAGTTCAGTTAATTTCCCAAGAGACCCAGTACTTC. This codes for CASSPVQLISQETQYF.